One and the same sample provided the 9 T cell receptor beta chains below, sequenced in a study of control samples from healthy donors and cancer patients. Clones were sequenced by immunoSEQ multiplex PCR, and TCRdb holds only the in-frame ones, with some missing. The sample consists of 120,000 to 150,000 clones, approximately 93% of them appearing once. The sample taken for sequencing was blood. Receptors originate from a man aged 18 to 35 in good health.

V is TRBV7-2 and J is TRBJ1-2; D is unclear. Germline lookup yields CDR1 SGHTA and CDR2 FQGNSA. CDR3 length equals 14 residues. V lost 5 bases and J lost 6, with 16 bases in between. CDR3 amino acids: CASSIVVETHGYTF. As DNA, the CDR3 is TGTGCCAGCAGCATAGTGGTAGAAACTCATGGCTACACCTTC.

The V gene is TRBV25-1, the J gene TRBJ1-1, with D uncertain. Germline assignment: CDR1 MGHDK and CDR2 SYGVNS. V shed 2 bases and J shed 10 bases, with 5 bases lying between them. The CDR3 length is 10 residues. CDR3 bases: TGTGCCAGCAGTGAAGGGAGAGCTTTCTTT. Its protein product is CASSEGRAFF.

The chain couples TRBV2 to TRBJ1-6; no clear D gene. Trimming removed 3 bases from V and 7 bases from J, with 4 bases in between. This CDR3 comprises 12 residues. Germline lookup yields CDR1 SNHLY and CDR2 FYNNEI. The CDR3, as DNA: TGTGCCAGCAGTGACTTGAATTCACCCCTCCACTTT. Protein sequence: CASSDLNSPLHF.

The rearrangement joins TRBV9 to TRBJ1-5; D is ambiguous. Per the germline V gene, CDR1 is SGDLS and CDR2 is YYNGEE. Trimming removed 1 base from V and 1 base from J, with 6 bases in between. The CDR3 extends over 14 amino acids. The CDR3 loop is CASSVSGSNQPQHF. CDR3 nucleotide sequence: TGTGCCAGCAGCGTATCCGGGAGCAATCAGCCCCAGCATTTT.

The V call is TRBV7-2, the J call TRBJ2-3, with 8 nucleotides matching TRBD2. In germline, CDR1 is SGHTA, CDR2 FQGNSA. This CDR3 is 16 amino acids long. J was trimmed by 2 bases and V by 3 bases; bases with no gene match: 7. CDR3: CASSLAGGWNTDTQYF. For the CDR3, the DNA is TGTGCCAGCAGCTTGGCGGGGGGTTGGAACACAGATACGCAGTATTTT.

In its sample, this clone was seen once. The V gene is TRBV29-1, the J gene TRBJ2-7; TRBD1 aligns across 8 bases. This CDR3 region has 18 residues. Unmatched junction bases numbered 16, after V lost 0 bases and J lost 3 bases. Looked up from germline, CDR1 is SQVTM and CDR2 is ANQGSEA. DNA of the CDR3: TGCAGCGTTGAAGAAACTGGGACAGGTATTCAAAGCGTCTACGAGCAGTACTTC. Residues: CSVEETGTGIQSVYEQYF.

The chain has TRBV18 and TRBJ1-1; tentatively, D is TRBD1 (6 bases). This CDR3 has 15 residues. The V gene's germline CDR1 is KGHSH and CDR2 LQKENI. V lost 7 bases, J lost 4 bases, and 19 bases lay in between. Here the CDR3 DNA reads TGTGCCAGCTTCATGGCCGGGGGGGCCGGCACTGAAGCTTTCTTT. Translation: CASFMAGGAGTEAFF.

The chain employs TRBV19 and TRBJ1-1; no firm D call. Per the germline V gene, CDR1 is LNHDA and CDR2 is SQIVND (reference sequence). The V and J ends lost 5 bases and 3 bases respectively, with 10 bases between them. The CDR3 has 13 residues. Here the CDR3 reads CASSQRVDTEAFF. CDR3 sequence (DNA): TGTGCCAGTAGTCAGAGGGTTGACACTGAAGCTTTCTTT.

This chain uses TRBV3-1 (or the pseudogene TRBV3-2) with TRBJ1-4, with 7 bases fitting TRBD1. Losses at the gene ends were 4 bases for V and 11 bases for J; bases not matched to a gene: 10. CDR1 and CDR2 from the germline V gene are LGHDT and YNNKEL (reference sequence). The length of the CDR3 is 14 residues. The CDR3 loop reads CASSPPHRGDKLFF. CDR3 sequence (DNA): TGTGCCAGCAGCCCCCCCCACAGGGGCGATAAACTGTTTTTT.